This passage covers 22 T cell receptor beta chains from one sample sequenced in a study of identical twins' blood T cells. Each CDR3 protein gets one entry after TCRdb re-called the 5' RACE reads with MiXCR. The table includes 350,000 to 400,000 distinct CDR3 sequences, 28% detected once. Sequencing was carried out using PBMCs. These receptors all come from a woman between 18 and 50 years old in good health.

The chain uses TRBV28 and TRBJ1-1; D ambiguous. Looked up from germline, CDR1 is MDHEN and CDR2 is SYDVKM. V was pared by 2 bases and J by 4 bases, with 17 bases between. This CDR3 is 16 amino acids long. The CDR3 bases are TGTGCCAGCAGTTTAGGGTATGAGGGCCACCGCACTGAAGCTTTCTTT. Translating it yields CASSLGYEGHRTEAFF.

Remarks on this clonotype: This may stem from a read error, because a much larger clone lies one nucleotide away. This chain links TRBV18 with TRBJ1-5; D is perhaps TRBD1 (6 bases). Germline assignment: CDR1 KGHSH and CDR2 LQKENI. CDR3 length: 14 amino acids. The CDR3 DNA sequence: TGTGCCAGCTCACTAGGACAGAGCAATCAGGCCCAGCATTTT. Translating it yields CASSLGQSNQAQHF.

This clonotype was observed a handful of times. V is TRBV20-1 and J is TRBJ1-5; D is perhaps TRBD1 (6 bases). Germline-derived CDR1 and CDR2 are DFQATT and SNEGSKA (reference sequence). Trimming cost V 4 bases and J 5 bases, with 9 bases left between them. CDR3 length: 12 amino acids. DNA for the CDR3: TGCAGTGCTACCTCAGGGGATCAGCCCCAGCATTTT. It translates to CSATSGDQPQHF.

The sample holds many counts of this clonotype. This chain uses TRBV5-1 with TRBJ1-1; no reliable D call. This CDR3 comprises 15 residues. The V gene lost 0 bases and the J gene lost 0 bases, with 9 bases spanning the gap. The germline CDR1 and CDR2 sequences are SGHRS and YFSETQ. The CDR3 coding sequence is TGCGCCAGCAGCTTGGTCCAACAATTGAACACTGAAGCTTTCTTT. The encoded protein is CASSLVQQLNTEAFF.

Only a few counts were recorded for this clonotype. The V gene is TRBV18, the J gene TRBJ2-5, with D possibly being TRBD1 or TRBD2 (5 bases each). The CDR3 covers 14 residues. The germline V and J ends were trimmed by 4 bases and 3 bases, with 12 bases remaining between them. Per the germline V gene, CDR1 is KGHSH and CDR2 is LQKENI. The CDR3 sequence: CASSHRDPKETQYF. DNA for the CDR3: TGTGCCAGCTCACACCGGGACCCCAAAGAGACCCAGTACTTC.

This clonotype was detected a few times. This chain links TRBV12-3 or TRBV12-4 with TRBJ1-1; 8 bases fit TRBD1. V was pared by 5 bases and J by 7 bases, with 9 bases of the junction left unmatched. The CDR3 spans 14 residues. The CDR3 loop is CASSGNRGSREAFF. In DNA form, the CDR3 reads TGTGCCAGCAGTGGAAACAGGGGGTCGCGTGAAGCTTTCTTT.

J is TRBJ2-7 and V is TRBV20-1, with 7 nucleotides matching TRBD1. Germline lookup yields CDR1 DFQATT and CDR2 SNEGSKA (reference sequence). This CDR3 has 15 residues. The J segment lost 2 bases and the V segment lost 6 bases, leaving 13 bases of the junction unmatched. DNA of the CDR3: TGCAGTGCCCTCAACTTGGGACAGTTCACCTACGAGCAGTACTTC. Encoded protein: CSALNLGQFTYEQYF.

V usage is TRBV20-1 and J usage is TRBJ2-4, with D uncertain. The germline V gene encodes CDR1 DFQATT and CDR2 SNEGSKA (reference sequence). The CDR3 contains 13 residues. Trimming pared 0 bases from V and 1 base from J, leaving 4 bases between. CDR3 protein: CSAREFAKNIQYF. The CDR3 DNA follows: TGCAGTGCTAGAGAGTTTGCCAAAAACATTCAGTACTTC.

V and J are TRBV19 and TRBJ1-5; D unresolved. Trimming left V 4 bases short and J 2 bases short, with 9 bases between. This CDR3 is built from 14 residues. Germline lookup yields CDR1 LNHDA and CDR2 SQIVND (reference sequence). The CDR3 DNA reads TGTGCCAGTAGTAAGAATCCAGGCAATCAGCCCCAGCATTTT. This sequence encodes CASSKNPGNQPQHF.

The chain couples TRBV5-6 to TRBJ2-1; D is ambiguous. The CDR3 is 11 amino acids. Trimming stripped 2 bases from V and 10 bases from J, with 7 bases between. Germline CDR1 and CDR2: SGHDT and YYEEEE. This chain's CDR3 is CASSFTREQFF. As DNA, the CDR3 is TGTGCCAGCAGCTTTACGCGGGAGCAGTTCTTC.

The chain is built from TRBV12-3 or TRBV12-4 and TRBJ2-5; unclear D gene. The CDR3 covers 14 residues. V was pared by 3 bases and J by 4 bases, with 12 bases between. The CDR3: CASSFSVSGETQYF. The CDR3 region has the DNA TGTGCCAGCAGTTTCTCCGTATCCGGAGAGACCCAGTACTTC.

This clonotype was counted only a few times. The chain recombines TRBV29-1 with TRBJ1-2; possibly TRBD1 for D (5 bases). Trimming took 2 bases from V and 4 from J, leaving 11 bases between them. CDR1 SQVTM and CDR2 ANQGSEA come from the germline V gene. The CDR3 runs 13 residues. The CDR3, as DNA: TGCAGCGTTGAACGGGGAGGGGCCTATGGCTACACCTTC. Its protein product is CSVERGGAYGYTF. Full variable domain (remainder filled in from reference TRBV29-1 and TRBJ1-2): SAVISQKPSRDICQRGTSLTIQCQVDSQVTMMFWYRQQPGQSLTLIATANQGSEATYESGFVIDKFPISRPNLTFSTLTVSNMSPEDSSIYLCSVERGGAYGYTFGSGTRLTVV.

The genes are TRBV11-2 and TRBJ1-2; a possible D gene is TRBD1 (5 bases). Trimming left V 1 base short and J 4 bases short, with 13 bases between. CDR3 length equals 15 residues. Germline V gene sequence: CDR1 SGHAT, CDR2 FQNNGV. The CDR3 DNA reads TGTGCCAGCAGCTTAGCCCCCGGGACCCTCTATGGCTACACCTTC. It is translated as CASSLAPGTLYGYTF.

This clonotype was found a few times. The rearrangement links TRBV6-6 to TRBJ1-2; D not resolved. Germline V gene lookup returns CDR1 MNHNY and CDR2 SVGAGI (reference sequence). This CDR3 region has 12 residues. V was trimmed by 1 base and J by 8 bases, leaving 8 bases between them. CDR3 sequence: CASSYYSGGYTF. DNA of the CDR3: TGTGCCAGCAGTTACTACTCGGGAGGCTACACCTTC.

This clonotype was counted only a few times. This chain connects TRBV20-1 to TRBJ2-7; 9 bases agree with TRBD2. CDR1 is DFQATT, CDR2 SNEGSKA, per germline (reference sequence). V was pared by 6 bases and J by 4 bases, with 10 bases of the junction left unmatched. This CDR3 contains 14 residues. For the CDR3, the DNA is TGCAGTGCCTCGCCGAGAGCGGGAGGTTACGAGCAGTACTTC. Translating it yields CSASPRAGGYEQYF.

This clonotype appeared a few times. V usage is TRBV4-3 and J usage is TRBJ2-2; D unresolved. The CDR3 spans 15 residues. V dropped 2 bases and J dropped 4 bases, with 11 bases sitting between them. Per germline, CDR1 LGHNA and CDR2 YSLEER. The CDR3 region is CASSQSPVTTGELFF. Written as DNA, the CDR3 is TGCGCCAGCAGCCAATCCCCAGTAACCACCGGGGAGCTGTTTTTT.

This chain uses TRBV10-3 with TRBJ2-1; maybe TRBD2 (5 bases). This CDR3 is built from 16 residues. V was pared by 1 base and J by 9 bases, with 19 bases between. Per germline, CDR1 ENHRY and CDR2 SYGVKD. CDR3 nucleotide sequence: TGTGCCATCAGTGAGTTCCGAGTTCGCAATGAGGGTGAGCAGTTCTTC. This translates into CAISEFRVRNEGEQFF.

CDR3 region: CASTEGQLDGNTIYF. The CDR3 DNA reads as TGTGCCAGTACGGAAGGACAGCTCGACGGAAACACCATATATTTT. This rearrangement joins TRBV19 to TRBJ1-3; D perhaps matches TRBD1 (6 bases). In germline, CDR1 is LNHDA, CDR2 SQIVND (reference sequence). Deletions cut 7 bases from V and 4 bases from J, with 17 bases between. The CDR3 runs 15 residues.

This clonotype has more than one count but fewer than ten. The gene calls are TRBV7-9 and TRBJ2-5; the D gene is possibly TRBD1 (5 bases). The length of the CDR3 is 14 residues. Germline V gene data show CDR1 as SEHNR and CDR2 as FQNEAQ (reference sequence). V dropped 1 base and J dropped 2 bases, with 8 bases sitting between them. The CDR3 sequence is CASSLVDRQETQYF. CDR3 coding DNA: TGTGCCAGCAGCTTAGTTGACAGACAAGAGACCCAGTACTTC.

Regarding this clonotype: A junction end diverges from the germline sequence, so it may reflect a read error. The genes are TRBV6-5 and TRBJ1-3, with 7 bases lining up with TRBD1. CDR3 size: 16 residues. The germline CDR1 and CDR2 sequences are MNHEY and SVGAGI. As DNA, the CDR3 is TGTGCCAGCAGCCGCACCACCGGGACAGCTGGAAACGCCATATATTTT. Translating gives CASSRTTGTAGNAIYF.

Comment on this clonotype: Since a much larger clone is just one base distant, this may be a read error. V and J are TRBV20-1 and TRBJ1-1; the D gene is possibly TRBD1 (5 bases). Deletions cut 6 bases from V and 10 bases from J, with 21 bases between. The CDR3 consists of 13 residues. Germline V gives CDR1 DFQATT, CDR2 SNEGSKA (reference sequence). CDR3 sequence reads: CSAFREGPGLAFF. Written as DNA, the CDR3 is TGCAGTGCCTTCAGGGAGGGACCAGGTTTAGCTTTCTTT.

The gene calls are TRBV29-1 and TRBJ1-3; D is unclear. The V end lost 7 bases, the J end lost 5 bases, and 18 bases lay between the germline ends. CDR3 length: 14 residues. Looked up from germline, CDR1 is SQVTM and CDR2 is ANQGSEA. CDR3 sequence (DNA): TGCAGCGCGGTGGCCGGGGTCTCACGAAACACCATATATTTT. Translated, it gives CSAVAGVSRNTIYF.